The sequence of this T cell receptor beta chain was determined in a study of blood T cell repertoires in COVID-19. As for the study in general: COVID-19 samples, acute and convalescent, were from the United States, Italy and Spain. Sample material is recorded as cDNA or gDNA derived from T cells, B-cell-depleted T cells, or PBMCs.

J gave up 6 bases and V 5 bases, and 8 bases lay outside the gene matches. CDR3 length: 14 residues. Germline V gene lookup returns CDR1 SGHVS and CDR2 FQNEAQ. The protocol was immunoSEQ multiplex PCR, while the TCRdb copy is restricted to in-frame clones and leaves out a portion. The repertoire consists of just over 650,000 clones, with 85% to 90% occurring once and the leading ten covering approximately 0.3%. This clone has only a few counts. The sample was peripheral blood. This receptor was taken from a woman under 30 with acute or convalescent COVID-19. V usage is TRBV7-8 and J usage is TRBJ1-1; 8 nucleotides match TRBD1. Here the CDR3 reads CASSGRTGLAEAFF. The DNA for the CDR3 is TGTGCCAGCAGCGGTCGGACAGGGCTGGCTGAAGCTTTCTTT.